The present TCR beta chain was sequenced within a study of T cell repertoires in aging, cancer and after chemotherapy. Whole-study context: Patients with chronic lymphocytic leukemia were sampled before and after fludarabine- or bendamustine-based chemotherapy. The full dataset contained 8.5 million to 10 million TCR reads.

A mixed TRB-A/B primer pool amplified rearranged TRB by multiplex touch-down PCR. MiXCR, applied by TCRdb to the multiplex PCR reads, yields one record per CDR3 protein. In the table there are some 5,000 distinct CDR3 sequences, over 30% of which are singletons. Germline V gene data show CDR1 as SGHDT and CDR2 as YYEEEE. Trimming at V came to 4 bases and at J to 6 bases, leaving 7 bases not matched to a gene. This CDR3 is 15 amino acids long. Overall study results and limits: In cancer patients, declining TCR diversity with age involved lost richness and lost evenness. Compared with age-matched healthy donors, untreated hematological or solid cancer patients showed higher blood TCR clonality.

The table lists this clonotype with a few counts. The antigen is unknown. TCR beta rearrangements were amplified from peripheral blood genomic DNA. The sequenced material came from blood. The chain recombines TRBV5-6 with TRBJ1-6, with 7 bases fitting TRBD1. The receptor was isolated from a human donor with a blood cancer. The CDR3 DNA reads as TGTGCCAGCAGCCCAAACAGGGGTGGTAATTCACCCCTCCACTTT. Amino acid sequence: CASSPNRGGNSPLHF.